This is a list of T cell receptor beta chains from one sample in a study of blood T cell repertoires in COVID-19. Assay: immunoSEQ multiplex PCR; the TCRdb copy retains only in-frame clones and omits some. The data show roughly 260,000 clones, over 80% seen once. The sequenced sample consisted of PBMCs or T cells enriched from blood (not recorded which). The receptors were sampled from a human donor in a cohort exposed to, infected with or recovered from COVID-19 (not recorded which). The donor label of this sample is uncertain. Both conserved end residues are part of each CDR3. D genes are given only for firm matches. The size of a clone is reported for some rows only, either as once, few or many, or as a class for expanded clones.

clone_size j_call d_call v_call cdr3_aa cdr3_nt
once TRBJ2-1 - TRBV12-5 CASGLGDWSEQFF TGTGCTAGTGGTTTGGGAGACTGGAGTGAGCAGTTCTTC
- TRBJ1-4 TRBD1 TRBV30 CAWSVTGGTEKLFF TGTGCCTGGAGTGTGACAGGGGGCACCGAAAAACTGTTTTTT
- TRBJ2-7 - TRBV19 CASSVDLPSSYEQYF TGTGCCAGTAGTGTAGACTTGCCCAGCTCCTACGAGCAGTACTTC
- TRBJ1-1 TRBD1 TRBV25-1 CASSDPGQPYTEAFF TGTGCCAGCAGTGACCCGGGACAGCCGTACACTGAAGCTTTCTTT
- TRBJ2-5 - TRBV18 CASSPGRAPPETQYF TGTGCCAGCTCACCGGGCAGGGCCCCCCCAGAGACCCAGTACTTC
once TRBJ2-1 TRBD1 TRBV27 CASSPGTASYNEQFF TGTGCCAGCAGTCCTGGGACAGCATCCTACAATGAGCAGTTCTTC
- TRBJ1-1 - TRBV30 CAWGDGGRRAFF TGTGCCTGGGGGGATGGCGGGCGCCGAGCTTTCTTT
- TRBJ1-5 - TRBV29-1 CSVEVQEAQPQHF TGCAGCGTTGAAGTGCAGGAGGCCCAGCCCCAGCATTTT
- TRBJ1-2 TRBD1 TRBV5-1 CASRSGTGGLHGYTF TGCGCCAGCAGATCAGGGACAGGGGGTCTCCATGGCTACACCTTC
few TRBJ1-2 - TRBV19 CASQLGAYGYTF TGTGCCAGTCAGCTTGGGGCCTATGGCTACACCTTC
- TRBJ2-2 TRBD2 TRBV10-2 CASSGTSGGLNTGELFF TGCGCCAGCAGTGGGACTAGCGGGGGACTAAACACCGGGGAGCTGTTTTTT
- TRBJ1-2 TRBD1 TRBV5-4 CASSLGGDRAYGYTF TGTGCCAGCAGCTTGGGGGGGGACAGAGCCTATGGCTACACCTTC
- TRBJ1-5 TRBD1 TRBV4-3 CASSQGTGSQPQHF TGCGCCAGCAGCCAGGGGACAGGCAGTCAGCCCCAGCATTTT
few TRBJ1-2 - TRBV11-2 CASSLGKGRARQEGYGYTF TGTGCCAGCAGCTTAGGAAAAGGGAGGGCGCGACAGGAAGGCTATGGCTACACCTTC
- TRBJ1-1 - TRBV7-3 CASSLAGPTEAFF TGTGCCAGCAGCTTAGCAGGGCCCACTGAAGCTTTCTTT
- TRBJ1-3 - TRBV2 CASSRRGQLSSGNTIYF TGTGCCAGCAGCAGAAGAGGACAGTTAAGCTCTGGAAACACCATATATTTT
- TRBJ1-5 - TRBV19 CASSYRGGQPQHF TGTGCCAGTAGCTATAGGGGGGGACAGCCCCAGCATTTT
- TRBJ2-7 TRBD1 TRBV11-2 CASRSIQGAREQYF TGTGCCAGCAGATCTATCCAGGGGGCGCGGGAGCAGTACTTC
- TRBJ1-1 TRBD1 TRBV5-1 CASSRQTGPTEAFF TGCGCCAGCAGCAGGCAGACAGGGCCCACTGAAGCTTTCTTT
few TRBJ1-6 - TRBV27 CASSFDGGADSPLHF TGTGCCAGCAGTTTCGACGGCGGGGCAGATTCACCCCTCCACTTT
- TRBJ1-1 - TRBV11-2 CASSFTGNTEAFF TGTGCCAGCAGCTTTACAGGAAACACTGAAGCTTTCTTT
- TRBJ1-1 - TRBV7-8 CASSLVWEKGTEAFF TGTGCCAGCAGCTTAGTATGGGAAAAGGGGACTGAAGCTTTCTTT
once TRBJ2-1 - TRBV27 CASSWATANNEQFF TGTGCCAGCAGTTGGGCTACGGCAAACAATGAGCAGTTCTTC
- TRBJ1-2 - TRBV6-2/TRBV6-3 CASSPGGYGYTF TGTGCCAGCAGCCCCGGTGGCTATGGCTACACCTTC
once TRBJ1-2 - TRBV5-4 CASSFDGGYGYTF TGTGCCAGCAGCTTCGACGGGGGCTATGGCTACACCTTC
- TRBJ1-1 - TRBV5-1 CASSPLGGDPEAFF TGCGCCAGCAGCCCCCTTGGGGGGGATCCTGAAGCTTTCTTT
many TRBJ1-1 TRBD1 TRBV15 CATSTTDRADTEAFF TGTGCCACCAGCACCACTGACAGGGCAGATACTGAAGCTTTCTTT
- TRBJ2-1 - TRBV11-2 CASSLRELRKYNEQFF TGTGCCAGCAGCCTTAGAGAACTTAGAAAGTACAATGAGCAGTTCTTC
- TRBJ2-7 - TRBV27 CASSLRSSRAPFYYEQYF TGTGCCAGCAGTTTAAGGTCGTCGCGGGCCCCTTTCTACTACGAGCAGTACTTC
- TRBJ2-1 - TRBV7-9 CASSPSSYNEQFF TGTGCCAGCAGCCCCAGCTCCTACAATGAGCAGTTCTTC
- TRBJ2-7 - TRBV6-5 CASSYRFFGGGREQYF TGTGCCAGCAGTTACCGGTTTTTCGGAGGAGGGCGGGAGCAGTACTTC
- TRBJ2-7 TRBD1 TRBV18 CASSPTGGLSYEQYF TGTGCCAGCTCACCTACAGGGGGCCTCTCCTACGAGCAGTACTTC